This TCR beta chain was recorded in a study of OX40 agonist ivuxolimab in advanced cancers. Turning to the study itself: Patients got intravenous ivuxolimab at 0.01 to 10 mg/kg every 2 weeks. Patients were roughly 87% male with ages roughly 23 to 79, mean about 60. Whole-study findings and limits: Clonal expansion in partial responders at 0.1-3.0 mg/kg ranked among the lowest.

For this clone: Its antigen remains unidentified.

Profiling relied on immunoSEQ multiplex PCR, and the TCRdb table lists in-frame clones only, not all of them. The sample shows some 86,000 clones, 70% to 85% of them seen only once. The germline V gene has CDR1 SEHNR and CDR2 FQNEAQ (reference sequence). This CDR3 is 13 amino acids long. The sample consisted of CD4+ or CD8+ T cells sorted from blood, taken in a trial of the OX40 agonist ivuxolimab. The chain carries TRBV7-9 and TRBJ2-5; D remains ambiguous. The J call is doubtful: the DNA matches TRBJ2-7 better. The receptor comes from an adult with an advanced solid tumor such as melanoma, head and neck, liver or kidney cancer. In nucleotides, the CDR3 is TGTGCCAGCAGCCCCGCATCTTACTACGAGCAGTACTTC. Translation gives CASSPASYYEQYF.